The clone carrying this TCR beta chain was picked up many times. The antigen is not known. This record belongs to a study of T-cell reconstitution after alpha-beta-depleted transplantation in children. Points from the study as a whole: Surviving recipient T cells and thymic progenitors accounted for the high day-60 TCRbeta diversity observed in some patients. T-cell numbers and diversity one year post-transplant derived largely from freshly generated T cells. After transplant, at about two months, alpha-beta T cells were reportedly derived from several hundred expanded graft clones.

The length of the CDR3 is 17 residues. Germline V gives CDR1 SGDLS, CDR2 YYNGEE. The germline V and J ends were trimmed by 0 bases and 2 bases, with 12 bases remaining between them. Unique molecular identifiers were incorporated during preparation of the TCRbeta library. TCRdb passed the PCR reads through MiXCR, listing each CDR3 protein once. The table lists roughly 500,000 distinct CDR3 sequences, over 9.5% of them singletons. Source: PBMCs, taken before TCRalphabeta/CD19-depleted stem cell transplant. The origin of this receptor is a child aged 2-9 years with inherited bone marrow failure, due to receive a stem cell transplant. V and J are TRBV9 and TRBJ1-6; tentative D call: TRBD1 (6 bases). The CDR3 spells CASSVDHRATYNSPLHF. In nucleotides, the CDR3 is TGTGCCAGCAGCGTAGACCACAGGGCAACCTATAATTCACCCCTCCACTTT. The variable domain in full, completed from reference TRBV9 and TRBJ1-6, reads DSGVTQTPKHLITATGQRVTLRCSPRSGDLSVYWYQQSLDQGLQFLIQYYNGEERAKGNILERFSAQQFPDLHSELNLSSLELGDSALYFCASSVDHRATYNSPLHFGNGTRLTVT.